The 2 T cell receptor beta chains below all came from one sample that was sequenced in a study of T cells in localized non-small cell lung cancer (dated by TCRdb to the early 2020s). The library relied on the immunoSEQ multiplex PCR assay. TCRdb provides this immuneACCESS table in a form limited to in-frame rearrangements. Some clones are lacking; in checked studies, under half of them reflect an unresolved V gene, and why the rest are absent is not known. Present in this sample are about 57,000 clones, roughly 92% of which were seen just once. 20% of the sample comes from the top ten. The source material was peripheral blood, sampled before any cancer treatment. The receptors stem from a man aged 40-75 years with stage I lung adenocarcinoma.

This chain joins TRBV12-5 and TRBJ2-1; unclear D gene. Trimming shortened V by 0 bases and J by 2 bases, and 14 bases separated the two germline ends. The CDR3 covers 17 residues. Per germline, CDR1 LGHNT and CDR2 FRNRAP. In DNA, the CDR3 is TGTGCTAGTGGTTTGGTAGTTCGCAGCGACGCCTACAATGAGCAGTTCTTC. This sequence encodes CASGLVVRSDAYNEQFF.

CDR3 DNA sequence: TGTGCCAGCAGCTCGACAGGTTTCCACTCTGGAAACACCATATATTTT. It codes for CASSSTGFHSGNTIYF. The chain couples TRBV7-9 to TRBJ1-3, with D possibly matching TRBD1 (6 bases). The CDR3 has 16 amino acids. The germline V and J ends were trimmed by 4 bases and 0 bases, with 13 bases remaining between them. CDR1 is SEHNR, CDR2 FQNEAQ, per germline (reference sequence).